This record covers a single T cell receptor beta chain. Which antigen it targets is not known. No much larger clone exists at a distance of one base, and base qualities are not known. The data originate from a study of human T cells and chemical hapten exposure (dated by TCRdb to 2020 to 2022). For context, the study as a whole: For sensitization, 2% DPC in acetone was applied to a roughly 2 cm by roughly 2 cm area of upper inner arm skin. Throughout the approximately 22-week study period, patients were also given weekly therapeutic DPC doses on the scalp. Patch tests used Finn chambers with 0.01% DPC on the upper back, scored after 6 days by International Contact Dermatitis Research Group standards. The patient cohort, mostly female, included alopecia areata with under or over 50% scalp involvement, alopecia totalis and alopecia universalis. Libraries were pooled for sequencing, and per-sample TCR yields varied mainly because of small differences in library volumes within the pool. The study tracked peripheral blood TCR repertoire changes in vivo during primary and secondary sensitization to the hapten diphenylcyclopropenone (DPC) in alopecia patients. Blood samples were taken from patients before sensitization (week 0) and then at 2, 6 and about 24 weeks after DPC sensitization. Around 30 alopecia patients provided blood for TCR sequencing at one to four time points (pre-sensitization, 2, 6 and 24 weeks). The paper's findings and limits, for the study overall: After repeated subsampling, the strength of the expansion versus patch-test correlation and the threshold at which it became significant changed. Alopecia, a presumed autoimmune disease, was present in all patients, so the immune response of the patients might differ from that of healthy individuals. Compared with pre-sensitization or healthy control sets, expanded TCRs formed significantly more large CDR3 similarity clusters, which is consistent with antigen-driven responses. The number of TCRs above 1 in 1000 frequency did not change with DPC sensitization; there was no evidence of global repertoire structure alterations. A positive correlation was found between the number of PT1 expanded TCRs and patch test score, with significance reached at thresholds 8, 16 and 32 but not 4.

Reading from cysteine to phenylalanine, the CDR3 counts 13 amino acids. Only CDR3 DNA is held: 39 bases, read in frame from base 1. From a lookup of the germline V gene, CDR1 and CDR2 are MNHEY and SVGAGI. V is clipped by 0 bases and J by 2 bases, and the sequence between their germline boundaries is 3 bases long. Library preparation employed RACE. The run used a NextSeq 500. Library preparation attached unique molecular identifiers to individual cDNA molecules for quantitative, reproducible TCR counting. From each blood RNA sample, both TCR alpha and TCR beta chains were sequenced. Under the source paper's analysis protocol: The median number of TCRs per sample was around 100,000, ranging from about 20,000 to 750,000. V, J and CDR3 annotation of the TCR reads was carried out using the Decombinator software suite. Every sample was subsampled to the same number of TCRs (28,000) for the PS versus PT1 abundance plots. Expanded TCRs were defined as absent before sensitization and observed at least eight times at the 2-week time point. The public reads were reprocessed in TCRdb via fastp at Q25 and MiXCR, keeping in-frame beta chains. Every entry covers one CDR3 protein and lists the most common genes and DNA from its rows. V and J calls and clone size were set by TCRdb, not the authors. The sample records approximately 400,000 distinct CDR3 sequences, nearly 5% of which are singletons. 2% to 2.5% of the sample is in the top ten clones.

Read against the paper, the sample's time point label means: patch test 1, 2 weeks after DPC sensitization. Sample treatment or condition, as interpreted from the label and publication: therapeutic diphenylcyclopropenone sensitization with weekly scalp DPC. At every patch-test visit, the blood draw took place before the patch test was put on. Eligible patients were aged 18 to 70, diagnosed with alopecia, deemed suitable for DPC therapy, and excluded if pregnant. Total RNA was extracted from unfractionated whole blood collected in Tempus Blood RNA tubes. Source: whole blood, taken in connection with sensitization to the hapten diphenylcyclopropenone (DPC). This receptor was taken from a woman between 50 and 59 years old with alopecia areata. Some clones in this sample may be carry-over from other donors' samples. This receptor chain uses TRBV6-5 and TRBJ2-3, with no reliable assignment of the D segment. The CDR3 protein sequence reads: CASSYSPTDTQYF. At the DNA level, the sequence is TGTGCCAGCAGTTACTCCCCCACAGATACGCAGTATTTT.